One and the same sample provided the 15 T cell receptor beta chains below, sequenced in a study of beta chain features in type 1 diabetes. What was sequenced were expressed TCRB transcripts, since all of the isolated RNA had been reverse transcribed. Produced via immunoSEQ multiplex PCR; TCRdb's table is partial and in-frame only. The sample carries approximately 380,000 clones, approximately 16% recorded once. Specimen: naive CD4+ T cells from blood. These TCRs come from a woman aged 18-29 years in good health.

The sample holds a few counts of this clone. This chain links TRBV5-4 with TRBJ2-3; 14 bases map to TRBD2. Germline V lookup: CDR1 SGHNT, CDR2 YYREEE (reference sequence). This CDR3 is built from 17 residues. Trimming took 5 bases from V and 4 from J; bases not matched to a gene: 9. This CDR3 is CASSGGGLAGVPDTQYF. In DNA, the CDR3 is TGTGCCAGCAGTGGGGGGGGACTAGCGGGAGTTCCAGATACGCAGTATTTT.

The DNA for the CDR3 is TGTGCCAGCACCGTAGGGGAGGGCCGTTACAATGAGCAGTTCTTC. This gives the protein CASTVGEGRYNEQFF. The chain is built from TRBV7-9 and TRBJ2-1; 7 nucleotides line up with TRBD2. Germline CDR1 is SEHNR and CDR2 is FQNEAQ (reference sequence). The CDR3 extends over 15 amino acids. The junction had 10 bases not matched to a gene; V was cut back by 7 bases and J by 4 bases.

J is TRBJ2-7 and V is TRBV5-1; 9 bases are a match to TRBD1. This CDR3 is 14 amino acids long. Losses at the gene ends were 5 bases for V and 3 bases for J; bases not matched to a gene: 6. Germline CDR1 SGHRS, CDR2 YFSETQ. The CDR3 DNA reads as TGCGCCAGCAGAAGACCGGGACAGGGCTACGAGCAGTACTTC. It is translated as CASRRPGQGYEQYF.

This clone was detected only a few times. The chain links TRBV5-1 to TRBJ2-5; a possible D gene is TRBD1 (7 bases). V was clipped by 1 base and J by 2 bases, with 12 bases between them. The CDR3 loop spans 15 amino acids. The germline gives CDR1 SGHRS, CDR2 YFSETQ. As DNA, the CDR3 is TGCGCCAGCAGCTTGAACAGGGGAGGTCAAGAGACCCAGTACTTC. Encoded protein: CASSLNRGGQETQYF.

This clone was seen only once. The V and J genes are TRBV5-1 and TRBJ2-1, with TRBD1 identical over 7 bases. Germline V lookup: CDR1 SGHRS, CDR2 YFSETQ. J was trimmed by 5 bases and V by 3 bases; bases with no gene match: 5. CDR3 length: 14 residues. This CDR3 is CASSYPGTDNEQFF. CDR3 sequence (DNA): TGCGCCAGCAGCTACCCCGGGACAGACAATGAGCAGTTCTTC.

The rearrangement joins TRBV29-1 to TRBJ2-7, with 8 bases fitting TRBD1. The trim removed 6 bases at V and 2 bases at J, leaving 15 bases unmatched. This CDR3 contains 16 residues. Germline CDR1 and CDR2: SQVTM and ANQGSEA. The DNA for the CDR3 is TGCAGCGTGTCAAAAATCCGCAGGGGGCTAGCCTACGAGCAGTACTTC. Amino acid sequence: CSVSKIRRGLAYEQYF.

The V gene is TRBV18, the J gene TRBJ2-7; 9 nucleotides line up with TRBD1. Unmatched junction bases numbered 3, after V lost 4 bases and J lost 2 bases. Germline CDR1 and CDR2: KGHSH and LQKENI. The CDR3 consists of 14 residues. CDR3 in DNA: TGTGCCAGCTCACAACAGGGGGCCCCCTACGAGCAGTACTTC. This encodes CASSQQGAPYEQYF.

This clone was seen only a few times. V usage is TRBV11-2 and J usage is TRBJ2-1; maybe TRBD2 (6 bases). CDR1 and CDR2 (germline): SGHAT, FQNNGV. The V end was cut by 3 bases, the J end by 7 bases, with 10 bases between. This CDR3 is built from 13 residues. CDR3 protein: CASSFSSVNEQFF. CDR3 nucleotide sequence: TGTGCCAGCAGCTTCTCTAGCGTAAATGAGCAGTTCTTC.

This chain connects TRBV19 to TRBJ1-2; TRBD1 might be the D (5 bases). The CDR3 contains 16 residues. V lost 5 bases and J lost 5, with 21 bases in between. Germline-derived CDR1 and CDR2 are LNHDA and SQIVND (reference sequence). CDR3 sequence reads: CASSLDSSRTLYGYTF. DNA of the CDR3: TGTGCCAGTAGTCTCGACAGCTCCCGGACACTATATGGCTACACCTTC.

The chain combines TRBV5-1 with TRBJ2-7; 10 bases map to TRBD1. Germline trimming cut 4 bases from V and 4 bases from J; bases unmatched to any gene: 8. The CDR3 has 15 residues. The germline CDR1 and CDR2 sequences are SGHRS and YFSETQ. CDR3 in amino acids: CASSTETGGVYEQYF. In nucleotides, the CDR3 is TGCGCCAGCAGCACGGAGACAGGGGGCGTTTACGAGCAGTACTTC.

The rearrangement joins TRBV30 to TRBJ2-7, with D possibly being TRBD1 (5 bases). Trimming removed 2 bases at V and 6 bases at J, with 11 bases between. Germline values: CDR1 GTSNPN, CDR2 SVGIG (reference sequence). The CDR3 runs to 12 residues. Here the CDR3 reads CAWSRQGFEQYF. The CDR3 bases are TGTGCCTGGAGTCGGCAGGGTTTCGAGCAGTACTTC. Full variable domain (outside the CDR3, taken from reference TRBV30 and TRBJ2-7): SQTIHQWPATLVQPVGSPLSLECTVEGTSNPNLYWYRQAAGRGLQLLFYSVGIGQISSEVPQNLSASRPQDRQFILSSKKLLLSDSGFYLCAWSRQGFEQYFGPGTRLTVT.

This chain uses TRBV27 with TRBJ2-7; 14 bases are shared with TRBD2. This CDR3 comprises 15 residues. Trimming removed 6 bases from V and 6 bases from J; junction bases left unmatched: 7. CDR1 MNHEY and CDR2 SMNVEV come from the germline V gene (reference sequence). Written as DNA, the CDR3 is TGTGCCAGCAGAGGACTAGCGGGAGGATTGGGCGAGCAGTACTTC. This sequence encodes CASRGLAGGLGEQYF.

This clone was detected a few times. The chain uses TRBV28 and TRBJ1-1; 7 bases are a match to TRBD1. J lost 4 bases, V lost 6 bases, and 5 bases had no gene match. The CDR3 spans 13 residues. The germline V gene has CDR1 MDHEN and CDR2 SYDVKM. CDR3 sequence reads: CASRPGGSTEAFF. The CDR3 DNA reads as TGTGCCAGCAGACCAGGGGGGTCCACTGAAGCTTTCTTT.

This sequence joins TRBV2 and TRBJ1-2, with TRBD1 matching 7 bases. The length of the CDR3 is 15 residues. V shed 3 bases, J shed 3 bases, and the junction held 7 bases outside the gene matches. Germline V gives CDR1 SNHLY, CDR2 FYNNEI. Written as DNA, the CDR3 is TGTGCCAGCAGTGATACTTTAGGGGGCGACTATGGCTACACCTTC. Protein: CASSDTLGGDYGYTF. Supplemented by reference TRBV2 and TRBJ1-2, the full variable domain reads EPEVTQTPSHQVTQMGQEVILRCVPISNHLYFYWYRQILGQKVEFLVSFYNNEISEKSEIFDDQFSVERPDGSNFTLKIRSTKLEDSAMYFCASSDTLGGDYGYTFGSGTRLTVV.

The V and J genes are TRBV20-1 and TRBJ1-2; D is ambiguous. The germline CDR1 and CDR2 sequences are DFQATT and SNEGSKA (reference sequence). The CDR3 is 10 residues long. The V and J ends lost 3 bases and 7 bases respectively, with 6 bases between them. The CDR3 DNA reads as TGCAGTGCTAGCGGGTTTGGCTACACCTTC. Encoded protein: CSASGFGYTF.